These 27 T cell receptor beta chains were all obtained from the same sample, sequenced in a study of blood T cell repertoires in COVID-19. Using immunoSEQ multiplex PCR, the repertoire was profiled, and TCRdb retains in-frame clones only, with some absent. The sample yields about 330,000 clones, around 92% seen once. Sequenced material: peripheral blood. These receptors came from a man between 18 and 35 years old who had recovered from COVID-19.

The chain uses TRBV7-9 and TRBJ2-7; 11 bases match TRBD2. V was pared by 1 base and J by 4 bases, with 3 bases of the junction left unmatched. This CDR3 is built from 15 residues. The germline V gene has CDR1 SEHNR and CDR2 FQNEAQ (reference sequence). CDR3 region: CASSLVRLAGYEQYF. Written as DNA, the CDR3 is TGTGCCAGCAGCTTAGTTCGACTAGCGGGGTACGAGCAGTACTTC.

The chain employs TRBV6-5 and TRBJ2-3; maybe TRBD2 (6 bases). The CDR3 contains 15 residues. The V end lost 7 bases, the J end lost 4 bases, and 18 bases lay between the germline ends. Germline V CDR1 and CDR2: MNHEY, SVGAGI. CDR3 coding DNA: TGTGCCAGCACCTACCGGGGCGGGGTGGCAGATACGCAGTATTTT. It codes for CASTYRGGVADTQYF.

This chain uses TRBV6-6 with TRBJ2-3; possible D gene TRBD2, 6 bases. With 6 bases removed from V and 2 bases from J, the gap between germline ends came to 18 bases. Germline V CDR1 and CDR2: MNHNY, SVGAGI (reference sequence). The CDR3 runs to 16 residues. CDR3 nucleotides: TGTGCCAGCAGCTCCCCGGGGCGGGGATACACAGATACGCAGTATTTT. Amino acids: CASSSPGRGYTDTQYF.

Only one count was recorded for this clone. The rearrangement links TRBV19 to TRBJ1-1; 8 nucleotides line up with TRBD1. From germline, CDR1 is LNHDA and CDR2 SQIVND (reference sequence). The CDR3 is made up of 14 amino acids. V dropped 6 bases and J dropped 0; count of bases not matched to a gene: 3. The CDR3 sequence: CASSADRVNTEAFF. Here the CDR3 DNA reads TGTGCCAGTAGCGCGGACAGGGTGAACACTGAAGCTTTCTTT.

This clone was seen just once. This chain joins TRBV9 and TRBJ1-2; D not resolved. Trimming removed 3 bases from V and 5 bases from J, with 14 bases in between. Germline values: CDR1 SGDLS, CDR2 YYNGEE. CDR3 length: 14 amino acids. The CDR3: CASSGEEHRYGYTF. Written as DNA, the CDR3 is TGTGCCAGCAGCGGGGAGGAACATCGTTATGGCTACACCTTC.

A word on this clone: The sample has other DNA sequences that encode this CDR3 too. Here the CDR3 reads CASSLSVNTEAFF. As DNA, the CDR3 is TGTGCCAGCAGCTTATCAGTGAACACTGAAGCTTTCTTT. The chain links TRBV7-9 to TRBJ1-1; D call uncertain. Germline loops: CDR1 SEHNR, CDR2 FQNEAQ (reference sequence). CDR3 size: 13 residues. Between the trimmed V and J ends, which lost 2 bases and 0 bases, there was a span of 4 bases.

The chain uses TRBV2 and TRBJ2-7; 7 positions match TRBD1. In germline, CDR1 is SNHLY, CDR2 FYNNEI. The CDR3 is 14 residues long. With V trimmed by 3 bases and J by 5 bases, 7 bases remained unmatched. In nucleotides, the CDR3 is TGTGCCAGCAGTGACCGACAGGGAAAGGACGAGCAGTACTTC. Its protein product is CASSDRQGKDEQYF. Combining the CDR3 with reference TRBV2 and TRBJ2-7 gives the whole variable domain EPEVTQTPSHQVTQMGQEVILRCVPISNHLYFYWYRQILGQKVEFLVSFYNNEISEKSEIFDDQFSVERPDGSNFTLKIRSTKLEDSAMYFCASSDRQGKDEQYFGPGTRLTVT.

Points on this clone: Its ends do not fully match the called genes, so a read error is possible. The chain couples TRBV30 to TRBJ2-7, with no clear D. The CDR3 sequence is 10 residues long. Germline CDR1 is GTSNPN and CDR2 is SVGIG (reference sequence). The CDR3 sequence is CAWGLNEQYF. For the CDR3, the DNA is TGTGCCTGGGGGCTGAACGAACAGTACTTC.

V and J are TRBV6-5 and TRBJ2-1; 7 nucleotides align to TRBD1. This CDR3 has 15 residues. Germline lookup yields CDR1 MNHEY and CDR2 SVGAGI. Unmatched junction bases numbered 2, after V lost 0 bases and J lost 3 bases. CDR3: CASSYSAGGYNEQFF. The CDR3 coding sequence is TGTGCCAGCAGTTACTCGGCAGGGGGCTACAATGAGCAGTTCTTC.

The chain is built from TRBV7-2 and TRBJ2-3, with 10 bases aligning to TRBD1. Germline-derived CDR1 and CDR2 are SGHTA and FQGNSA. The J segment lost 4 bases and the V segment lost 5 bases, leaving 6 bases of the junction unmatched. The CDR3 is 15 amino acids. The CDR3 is CASSALGTGADTQYF. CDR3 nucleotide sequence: TGTGCCAGCAGCGCCCTCGGGACAGGGGCAGATACGCAGTATTTT.

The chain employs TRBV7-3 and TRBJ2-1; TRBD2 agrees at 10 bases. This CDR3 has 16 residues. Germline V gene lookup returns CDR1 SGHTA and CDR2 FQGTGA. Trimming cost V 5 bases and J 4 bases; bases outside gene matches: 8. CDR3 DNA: TGTGCCAGCAGCGGGCATCTAGCGGGGGCATACAATGAGCAGTTCTTC. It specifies CASSGHLAGAYNEQFF.

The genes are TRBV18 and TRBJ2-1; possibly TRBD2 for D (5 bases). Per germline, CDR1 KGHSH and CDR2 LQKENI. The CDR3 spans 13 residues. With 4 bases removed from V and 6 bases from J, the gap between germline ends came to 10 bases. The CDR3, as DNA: TGTGCCAGCTCACAACGAAGCGGCAATGAGCAGTTCTTC. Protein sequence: CASSQRSGNEQFF.

The CDR3 coding sequence is TGTGCCAGTAGTATGACTCCCGGGACAGTTAATGAAAAACTGTTTTTT. It yields the protein CASSMTPGTVNEKLFF. The rearrangement uses TRBV19 and TRBJ1-4; 7 nucleotides agree with TRBD1. Germline V lookup: CDR1 LNHDA, CDR2 SQIVND (reference sequence). This CDR3 is 16 amino acids long. V lost 3 bases to trimming and J lost 4 bases; unmatched junction nucleotides: 8.

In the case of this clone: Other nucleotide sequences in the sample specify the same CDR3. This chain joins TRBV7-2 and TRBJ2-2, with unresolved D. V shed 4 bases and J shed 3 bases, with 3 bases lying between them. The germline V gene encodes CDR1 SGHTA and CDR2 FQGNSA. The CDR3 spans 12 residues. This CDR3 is CASSSDTGELFF. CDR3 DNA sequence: TGTGCCAGCAGCTCTGACACCGGGGAGCTGTTTTTT.

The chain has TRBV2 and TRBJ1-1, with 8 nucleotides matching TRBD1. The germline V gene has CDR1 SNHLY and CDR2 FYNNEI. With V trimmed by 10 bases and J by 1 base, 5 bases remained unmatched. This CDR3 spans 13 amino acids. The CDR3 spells CANRGQGNTEAFF. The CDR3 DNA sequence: TGTGCCAACCGAGGACAGGGGAACACTGAAGCTTTCTTT.

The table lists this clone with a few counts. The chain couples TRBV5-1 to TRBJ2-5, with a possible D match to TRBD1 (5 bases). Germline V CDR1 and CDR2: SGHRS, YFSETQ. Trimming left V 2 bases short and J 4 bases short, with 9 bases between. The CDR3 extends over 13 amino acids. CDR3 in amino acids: CASSFVQAETQYF. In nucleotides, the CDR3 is TGCGCCAGCAGCTTCGTACAGGCAGAGACCCAGTACTTC.

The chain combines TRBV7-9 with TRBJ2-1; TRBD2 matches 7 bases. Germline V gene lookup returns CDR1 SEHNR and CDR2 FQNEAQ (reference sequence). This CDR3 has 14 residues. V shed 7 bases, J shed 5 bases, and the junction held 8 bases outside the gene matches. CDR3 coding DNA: TGTGCCAGCACCCTGGCGGGAGCCCACAATGAGCAGTTCTTC. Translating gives CASTLAGAHNEQFF.

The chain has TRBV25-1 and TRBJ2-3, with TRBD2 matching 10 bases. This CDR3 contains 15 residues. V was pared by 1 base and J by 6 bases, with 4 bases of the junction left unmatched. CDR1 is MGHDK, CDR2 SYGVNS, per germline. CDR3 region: CASSESSGGADTQYF. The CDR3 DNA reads TGTGCCAGCAGTGAATCAAGCGGGGGGGCTGATACGCAGTATTTT.

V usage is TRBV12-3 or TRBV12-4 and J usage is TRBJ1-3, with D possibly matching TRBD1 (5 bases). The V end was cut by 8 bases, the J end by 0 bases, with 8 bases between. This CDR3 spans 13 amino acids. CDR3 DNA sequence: TGTGCCAGCGACAGCTTCTCTGGAAACACCATATATTTT. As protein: CASDSFSGNTIYF.

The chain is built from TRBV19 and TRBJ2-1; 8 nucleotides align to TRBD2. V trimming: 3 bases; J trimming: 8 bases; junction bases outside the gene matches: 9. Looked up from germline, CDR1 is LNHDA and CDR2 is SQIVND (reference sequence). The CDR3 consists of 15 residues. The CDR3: CASSMMSGSLYEQFF. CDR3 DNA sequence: TGTGCCAGTAGTATGATGAGCGGGAGTTTGTATGAGCAGTTCTTC.

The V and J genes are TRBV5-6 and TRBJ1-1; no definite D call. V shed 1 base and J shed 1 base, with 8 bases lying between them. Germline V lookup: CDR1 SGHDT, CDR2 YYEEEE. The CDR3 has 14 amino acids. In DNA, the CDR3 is TGTGCCAGCAGCTTGAAGCCGCAGAACACTGAAGCTTTCTTT. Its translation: CASSLKPQNTEAFF.

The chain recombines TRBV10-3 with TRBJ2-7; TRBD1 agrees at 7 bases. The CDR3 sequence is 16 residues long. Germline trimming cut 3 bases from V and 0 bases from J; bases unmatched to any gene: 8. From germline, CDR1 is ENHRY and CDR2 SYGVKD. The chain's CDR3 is CAISEGVNRGSYEQYF. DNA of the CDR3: TGTGCCATCAGTGAAGGAGTGAACAGGGGCTCCTACGAGCAGTACTTC.

CDR3 region: CASSFPNTGELFF. CDR3 sequence (DNA): TGTGCCAGCAGTTTTCCTAACACCGGGGAGCTGTTTTTT. The J gene is TRBJ2-2, the V gene TRBV27; D is undetermined. Germline values: CDR1 MNHEY, CDR2 SMNVEV (reference sequence). The CDR3 loop spans 13 amino acids. Trimming shortened V by 3 bases and J by 2 bases, and 4 bases separated the two germline ends.

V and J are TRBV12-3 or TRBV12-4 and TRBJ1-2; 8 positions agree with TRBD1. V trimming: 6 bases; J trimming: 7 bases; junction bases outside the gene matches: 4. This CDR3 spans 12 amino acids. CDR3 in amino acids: CASRLGQGGYTF. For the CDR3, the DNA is TGTGCCAGCAGACTCGGACAGGGTGGCTACACCTTC.

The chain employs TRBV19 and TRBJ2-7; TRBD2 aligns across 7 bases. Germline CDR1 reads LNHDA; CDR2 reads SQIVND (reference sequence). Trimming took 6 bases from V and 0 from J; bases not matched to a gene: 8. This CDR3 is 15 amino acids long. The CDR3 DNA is TGTGCCAGTAGCGGGGTAACTAGCGCCTCCTACGAGCAGTACTTC. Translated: CASSGVTSASYEQYF.

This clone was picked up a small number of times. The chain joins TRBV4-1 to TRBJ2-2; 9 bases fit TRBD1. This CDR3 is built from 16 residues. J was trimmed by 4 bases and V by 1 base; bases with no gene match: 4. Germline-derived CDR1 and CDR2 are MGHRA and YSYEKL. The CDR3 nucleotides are TGCGCCAGCAGCCAAGGACAGGGGGTTGCCACCGGGGAGCTGTTTTTT. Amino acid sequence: CASSQGQGVATGELFF.

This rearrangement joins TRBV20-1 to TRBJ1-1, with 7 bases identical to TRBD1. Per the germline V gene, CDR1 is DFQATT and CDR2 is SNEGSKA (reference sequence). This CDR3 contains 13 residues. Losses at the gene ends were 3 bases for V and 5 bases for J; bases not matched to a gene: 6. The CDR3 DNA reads TGCAGTGCTAGTTGGGGCAGGGGGACTGAAGCTTTCTTT. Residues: CSASWGRGTEAFF.